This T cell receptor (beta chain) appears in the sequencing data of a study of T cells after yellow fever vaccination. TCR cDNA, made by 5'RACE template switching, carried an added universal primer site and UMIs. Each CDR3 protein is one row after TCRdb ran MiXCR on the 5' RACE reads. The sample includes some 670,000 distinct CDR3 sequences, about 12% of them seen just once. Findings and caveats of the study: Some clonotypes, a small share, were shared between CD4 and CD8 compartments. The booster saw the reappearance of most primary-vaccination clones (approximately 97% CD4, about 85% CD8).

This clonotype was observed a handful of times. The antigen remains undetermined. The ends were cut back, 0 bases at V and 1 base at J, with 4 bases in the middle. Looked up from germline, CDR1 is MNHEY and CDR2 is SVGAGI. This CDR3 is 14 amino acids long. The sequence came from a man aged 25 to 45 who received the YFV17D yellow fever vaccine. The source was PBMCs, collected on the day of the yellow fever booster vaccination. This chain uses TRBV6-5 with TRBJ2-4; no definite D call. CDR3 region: CASSYSSAKNIQYF. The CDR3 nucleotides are TGTGCCAGCAGTTACTCGTCGGCCAAAAACATTCAGTACTTC.